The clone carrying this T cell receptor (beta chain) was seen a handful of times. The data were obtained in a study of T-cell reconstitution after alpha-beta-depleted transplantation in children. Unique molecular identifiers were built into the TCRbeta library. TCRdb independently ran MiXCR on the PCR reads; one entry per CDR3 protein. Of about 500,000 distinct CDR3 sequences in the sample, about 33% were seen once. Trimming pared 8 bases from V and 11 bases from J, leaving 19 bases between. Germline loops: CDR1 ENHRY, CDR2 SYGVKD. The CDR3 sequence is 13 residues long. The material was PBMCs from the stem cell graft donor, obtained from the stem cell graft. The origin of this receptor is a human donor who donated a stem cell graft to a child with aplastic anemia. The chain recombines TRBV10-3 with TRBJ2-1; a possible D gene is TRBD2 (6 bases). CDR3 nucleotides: TGTGCCATCGGGGGGTCTAGCGCACCTCAGCAGTTCTTC. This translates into CAIGGSSAPQQFF.